This is a list of T cell receptor beta chains from one sample in a study of Tregs in tolerant kidney transplant recipients. Data came from immunoSEQ multiplex PCR; TCRdb stores just in-frame clones and leaves some out. Here the sample spans some 88,000 clones, more than 80% being singletons. Material: CD8+ T cells from blood. These receptor sequences come from a human donor in good health. Each CDR3 is given with its conserved first and last residue. Fields, in order: J gene, clone size, V gene, D gene, CDR3 DNA, CDR3 protein. The D gene is left open where the match is weak. Clone size is given for some rows only: seen once, a few or many times, or a class if the clone is expanded.

TRBJ2-7	.	TRBV10-3	.	TGTGCCATCAGTGTTAACACAGGTGCCACCCTCTACGAGCAGTACTTC	CAISVNTGATLYEQYF
TRBJ1-1	.	TRBV2	.	TGTGCCAGCGGTACGGGGGTGAACACTGAAGCTTTCTTT	CASGTGVNTEAFF
TRBJ1-1	.	TRBV6-1	.	TGTGCCAGCAGTGGGGGTGGGGAGGTCACTGAAGCTTTCTTT	CASSGGGEVTEAFF
TRBJ1-1	.	TRBV7-3	TRBD1	TGTGCCAGCTCTTCGGGACAGGGGAACACTGAAGCTTTCTTT	CASSSGQGNTEAFF
TRBJ1-4	.	TRBV27	TRBD1	TGTGCCAGCAGCCCAAGGGACAGGGGTGAAAAACTGTTTTTT	CASSPRDRGEKLFF
TRBJ2-7	.	TRBV23-1	.	TGCGCCAGCAGTCAATCGAAGGCAGCCCATTTCGAGGGGCAGTACTTC	CASSQSKAAHFEGQYF
TRBJ2-7	.	TRBV4-1	TRBD2	TGCGCCAGCAGCCAAGAATCCGAGCGGGAGTTTAACGAGCAGTACTTC	CASSQESEREFNEQYF
TRBJ2-7	.	TRBV30	.	TGTGCCTGGAGTGTAACCTCCGAGCAGTACTTC	CAWSVTSEQYF
TRBJ1-1	.	TRBV5-6	.	TGTGCCAGCAGCTTTGAAAATTGGGCAGTGGTTGAAGCTTTCTTT	CASSFENWAVVEAFF
TRBJ1-5	.	TRBV4-1	.	TGCGCCAGCAGCCAAGGGGCAAGGGGGGAGCCCCAGCATTTT	CASSQGARGEPQHF
TRBJ2-1	once	TRBV6-1	TRBD2	TGTGCCAGCAGTGAGGGGACTAGCGGTAGCTCCTACAATGAGCAGTTCTTC	CASSEGTSGSSYNEQFF
TRBJ2-1	once	TRBV6-5	TRBD2	TGTGCCAGCGTCGGGACTAGCGCCTACAATGAGCAGTTCTTC	CASVGTSAYNEQFF
TRBJ1-4	.	TRBV6-5	.	TGTGCCAGCAGTTCATCGGATGAAAAACTGTTTTTT	CASSSSDEKLFF
TRBJ1-1	.	TRBV19	.	TGTGCCAGTAGTATCCCCGGTTACACTGAAGCTTTCTTT	CASSIPGYTEAFF
TRBJ2-3	.	TRBV7-2	TRBD2	TGTGCCAGCAGCTTACGGCGGGGGAGCACAGATACGCAGTATTTT	CASSLRRGSTDTQYF
TRBJ2-3	.	TRBV25-1	TRBD2	TGTGCCAGCAGCCCCGTCGGGGGGGTAGAAGATACGCAGTATTTT	CASSPVGGVEDTQYF
TRBJ1-5	.	TRBV27	.	TGTGCCAGCAGTTTGAGGTCAGGGAATCAGCCCCAGCATTTT	CASSLRSGNQPQHF
TRBJ1-1	once	TRBV10-1	.	TGCGCCAGCAGTGAACAGCACACTGAAGCTTTCTTT	CASSEQHTEAFF
TRBJ1-1	once	TRBV7-8	.	TGTGCCAGCAGCTTGGACCTTGGACGGGAGAACACTGAAGCTTTCTTT	CASSLDLGRENTEAFF
TRBJ1-2	.	TRBV27	.	TGTGCCAGCAGTCTCCGCAGCCACTTAAGAGGCTACACCTTC	CASSLRSHLRGYTF
TRBJ2-7	.	TRBV6-5	TRBD2	TGTGCCAGCAGTTACTCGAGCGGACTAGCGTTCCACGAGCAGTACTTC	CASSYSSGLAFHEQYF
TRBJ1-2	.	TRBV2	TRBD1	TGTGCCAGCAGGACGGGACAGATCTATGGCTACACCTTC	CASRTGQIYGYTF
TRBJ2-1	.	TRBV27	TRBD2	TGTGCCAGCAGTTACGGCGGGGGCAATGAGCAGTTCTTC	CASSYGGGNEQFF
TRBJ2-7	.	TRBV11-3	.	TGTGCCAGCAGCCCCTCCGTGGGTAGCGGTATCACCTACGAGCAGTACTTC	CASSPSVGSGITYEQYF
TRBJ2-7	.	TRBV7-9	TRBD1	TGTGCCAGCAGCTTAGGCGCACAGGGGCCGAGCGAGCAGTACTTC	CASSLGAQGPSEQYF
TRBJ2-3	once	TRBV4-1	TRBD2	TGCGCCAGCAGCCGTTTAGCGGGAGAAACAGATACGCAGTATTTT	CASSRLAGETDTQYF
TRBJ1-2	.	TRBV20-1	.	TGCAGTGCTCCAGATAACTATGGCTACACCTTC	CSAPDNYGYTF
TRBJ1-3	.	TRBV30	.	TGTGCCTGGAGTGTACGGTGGGGCAACTCTGGAAACACCATATATTTT	CAWSVRWGNSGNTIYF
TRBJ1-1	.	TRBV14	.	TGTGCCAGCAGCCAAACGAACACTGAAGCTTTCTTT	CASSQTNTEAFF
TRBJ2-3	.	TRBV5-5	TRBD1	TGTGCCAGCAGCCCCCGGGACAGGGGGTTTCCAGATACGCAGTATTTT	CASSPRDRGFPDTQYF
TRBJ2-5	.	TRBV5-4	TRBD1	TGTGCCAGCAGCTTGCTGCAGGGGGCTTTCGAGACCCAGTACTTC	CASSLLQGAFETQYF
TRBJ2-2	once	TRBV27	.	TGTGCCAGCAGTTTCAGGGGTGGAAACACCGGGGAGCTGTTTTTT	CASSFRGGNTGELFF
TRBJ1-2	.	TRBV4-2	.	TGTGCCAGCAGCCCTGATTGGGGGGGGTTTAACTATGGCTACACCTTC	CASSPDWGGFNYGYTF
TRBJ1-3	.	TRBV6-1	.	TGTGCCAGCAGTGCGTGGACACTTGGAAACACCATATATTTT	CASSAWTLGNTIYF
TRBJ2-2	.	TRBV28	TRBD1	TGTGCCAGCAGTTTTAAGGACAGGGGGATCACCGGGGAGCTGTTTTTT	CASSFKDRGITGELFF
TRBJ2-2	.	TRBV6-5	TRBD1	TGTGCCATCCCACGGGACAGGGAGGACACCGGGGAGCTGTTTTTT	CAIPRDREDTGELFF
TRBJ2-7	few	TRBV27	.	TGTGCCAGCAGCCCCCCACGGGGAACTAGCTACGAGCAGTACTTC	CASSPPRGTSYEQYF
TRBJ2-3	once	TRBV5-6	TRBD1	TGTGCCAGCAGCTCGACCGGGACAGGGGGGGTGGATACGCAGTATTTT	CASSSTGTGGVDTQYF
TRBJ1-1	.	TRBV19	TRBD1	TGTGCCAGTAGTACGCGGGACAGGAGAACGGAAGCTTTCTTT	CASSTRDRRTEAFF
TRBJ2-3	.	TRBV10-1	TRBD2	TGCGCCAGCAGCCTCGGGGGGACAGATACGCAGTATTTT	CASSLGGTDTQYF
TRBJ2-1	.	TRBV6-1	.	TGTGCCAGCAGTGATGAGCTTAGCTCCTACAATGAGCAGTTCTTC	CASSDELSSYNEQFF
TRBJ1-4	few	TRBV2	TRBD1	TGTGCCAGCAGTGACCTAGCCTACCAGGGGGCTGGAGAAAAACTGTTTTTT	CASSDLAYQGAGEKLFF
TRBJ2-6	once	TRBV11-2	.	TGTGCCAGCAGCCCCGACAGCTCTGGGGCCAACGTCCTGACTTTC	CASSPDSSGANVLTF
TRBJ1-5	.	TRBV19	TRBD1	TGTGCCAGTAGGGGACAGGGGCCCTCCAATCAGCCCCAGCATTTT	CASRGQGPSNQPQHF
TRBJ1-1	.	TRBV2	.	TGTGCCAGGGATTCGACAGGAACCAACACTGAAGCTTTCTTT	CARDSTGTNTEAFF
TRBJ1-1	.	TRBV4-1	.	TGCGCCAGCAGCCAAGACCAGGGTGTGGCTTTCTTT	CASSQDQGVAFF
TRBJ1-5	.	TRBV7-9	.	TGTGCCAGCAGCTCCGGAGAGCACAGGGTGTCACAGCCCCAGCATTTT	CASSSGEHRVSQPQHF
TRBJ1-1	once	TRBV6-1	TRBD1	TGTGCCAGCAGTGACGGGGACAGGTTGAACACTGAAGCTTTCTTT	CASSDGDRLNTEAFF
TRBJ1-1	.	TRBV4-2	.	TGTGCCAGCAGCCAAGAAGGGCAGGGGATCGGGAACACTGAAGCTTTCTTT	CASSQEGQGIGNTEAFF
TRBJ1-2	.	TRBV6-5	.	TGTGCCAGCAGTTACTTGGGGACCTATGGCTACACCTTC	CASSYLGTYGYTF
TRBJ1-3	.	TRBV27	.	TGTGCCAGCAGTCCGACCCAGGGCAGCTCTGGAAACACCATATATTTT	CASSPTQGSSGNTIYF
TRBJ1-1	.	TRBV29-1	TRBD1	TGCAGCGCCCAGGACAGGGAGGGAACTGAAGCTTTCTTT	CSAQDREGTEAFF
TRBJ1-2	.	TRBV7-8	.	TGTGCCAGCAGCAACCTAGGGGGGCGACTATTCTATGGCTACACCTTC	CASSNLGGRLFYGYTF